This T cell receptor beta chain derives from a study of blood T cell repertoires in COVID-19. Trimming took 3 bases from V and 0 from J, leaving 6 bases between them. This CDR3 is built from 14 residues. The germline gives CDR1 KGHSH, CDR2 LQKENI. Profiled with immunoSEQ multiplex PCR; TCRdb holds only in-frame clones, not every one. Here the sample spans roughly 140,000 clones, approximately 85% being singletons. The receptor comes from a woman in her sixties or seventies with COVID-19, enrolled during active disease. The sample comprised peripheral blood. V is TRBV18 and J is TRBJ1-3; no clear D gene. CDR3 amino acids: CASSPGDSGNTIYF. For the CDR3, the DNA is TGTGCCAGCTCACCCGGAGACTCTGGAAACACCATATATTTT. Based on the CDR3 plus reference TRBV18 and TRBJ1-3, the full variable domain is NAGVMQNPRHLVRRRGQEARLRCSPMKGHSHVYWYRQLPEEGLKFMVYLQKENIIDESGMPKERFSAEFPKEGPSILRIQQVVRGDSAAYFCASSPGDSGNTIYFGEGSWLTVV.